This T cell receptor (beta chain) stems from a study of identical twins. The CDR3 contains 12 residues. Germline CDR1 DFQATT, CDR2 SNEGSKA (reference sequence). Between the trimmed V and J ends, which lost 2 bases and 4 bases, there was a span of 8 bases. Broader study findings: Fewer insertions marked abundant cord blood beta clonotypes; young adult naive trended weakly, memory not at all.

With respect to this clonotype: Its antigen is currently unknown.

Each CDR3 protein is one row after TCRdb ran MiXCR on the 5' RACE reads. The sample has hundreds of thousands of distinct CDR3 sequences; approximately 21% are singletons. The data were also submitted as part of a second study, on T cells expressing NK-cell markers. That publication notes: In a group of 5 or 6 donors, dominant NKG2C+ clonotypes represented roughly 1.0-7.0% of CD8+ T cells. Expanded NKG2C+ T cell clones were not confirmed as HCMV-specific.

Input material: PBMCs. The receptor comes from a woman younger than 35 in good health. The rearrangement uses TRBV20-1 and TRBJ1-1, with D maybe TRBD1 (5 bases). The CDR3 loop is CSARQGSTEAFF. The CDR3 DNA reads as TGCAGTGCTAGACAGGGAAGCACTGAAGCTTTCTTT.